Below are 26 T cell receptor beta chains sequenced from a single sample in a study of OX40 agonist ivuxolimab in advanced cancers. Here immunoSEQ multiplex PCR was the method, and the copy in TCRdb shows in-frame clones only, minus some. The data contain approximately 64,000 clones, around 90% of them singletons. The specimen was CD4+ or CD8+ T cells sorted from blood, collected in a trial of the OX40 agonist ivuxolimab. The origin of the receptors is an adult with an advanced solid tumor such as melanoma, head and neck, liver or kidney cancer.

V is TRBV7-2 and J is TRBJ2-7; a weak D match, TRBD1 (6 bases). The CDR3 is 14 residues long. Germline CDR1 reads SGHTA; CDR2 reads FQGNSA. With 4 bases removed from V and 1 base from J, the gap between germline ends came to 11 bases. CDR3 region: CASSSRTESYEQYF. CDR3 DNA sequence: TGTGCCAGCAGCTCGCGGACAGAATCCTACGAGCAGTACTTC.

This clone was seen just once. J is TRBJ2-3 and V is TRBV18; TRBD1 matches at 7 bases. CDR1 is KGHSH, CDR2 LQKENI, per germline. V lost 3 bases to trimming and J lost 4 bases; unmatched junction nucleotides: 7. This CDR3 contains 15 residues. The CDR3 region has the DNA TGTGCCAGCTCACCCCCGACAGGGCCGCCAGATACGCAGTATTTT. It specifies CASSPPTGPPDTQYF. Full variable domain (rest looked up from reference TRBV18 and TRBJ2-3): NAGVMQNPRHLVRRRGQEARLRCSPMKGHSHVYWYRQLPEEGLKFMVYLQKENIIDESGMPKERFSAEFPKEGPSILRIQQVVRGDSAAYFCASSPPTGPPDTQYFGPGTRLTVL.

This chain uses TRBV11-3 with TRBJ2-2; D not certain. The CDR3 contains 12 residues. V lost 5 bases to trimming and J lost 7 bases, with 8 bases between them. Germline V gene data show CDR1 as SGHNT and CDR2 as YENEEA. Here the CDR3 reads CASSPDNGELFF. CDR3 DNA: TGTGCCAGCAGCCCAGATAACGGGGAGCTGTTTTTT.

CDR3: CAWSQGAGGANVLTF. The CDR3 DNA reads TGTGCCTGGAGTCAGGGGGCGGGAGGGGCCAACGTCCTGACTTTC. The rearrangement links TRBV30 to TRBJ2-6; TRBD1 matches 8 bases. V trimming: 2 bases; J trimming: 4 bases; junction bases outside the gene matches: 4. The CDR3 spans 15 residues. Germline CDR1 GTSNPN, CDR2 SVGIG (reference sequence).

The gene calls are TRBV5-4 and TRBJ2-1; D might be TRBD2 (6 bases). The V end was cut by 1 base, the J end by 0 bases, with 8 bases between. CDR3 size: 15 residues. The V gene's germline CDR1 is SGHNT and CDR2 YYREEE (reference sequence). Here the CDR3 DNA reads TGTGCCAGCAGCTTGTACGGGAGCTCCTACAATGAGCAGTTCTTC. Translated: CASSLYGSSYNEQFF.

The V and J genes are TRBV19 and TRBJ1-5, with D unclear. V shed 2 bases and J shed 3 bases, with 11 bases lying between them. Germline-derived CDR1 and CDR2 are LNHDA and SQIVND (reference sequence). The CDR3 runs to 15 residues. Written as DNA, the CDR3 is TGTGCCAGTAGTATACCCCGGGCTATCAATCAGCCCCAGCATTTT. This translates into CASSIPRAINQPQHF.

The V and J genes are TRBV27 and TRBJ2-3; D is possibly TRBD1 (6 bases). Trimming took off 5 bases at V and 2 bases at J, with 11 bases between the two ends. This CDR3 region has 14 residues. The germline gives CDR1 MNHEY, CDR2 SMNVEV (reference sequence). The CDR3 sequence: CASSLRDTTDTQYF. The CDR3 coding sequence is TGTGCCAGCAGTCTCCGGGACACCACAGATACGCAGTATTTT.

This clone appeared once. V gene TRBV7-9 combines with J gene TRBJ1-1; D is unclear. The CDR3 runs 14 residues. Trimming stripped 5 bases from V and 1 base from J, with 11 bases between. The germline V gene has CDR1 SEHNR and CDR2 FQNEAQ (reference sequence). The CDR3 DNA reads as TGTGCCAGCAGCCCCCCGCGGGCGAACACTGAAGCTTTCTTT. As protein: CASSPPRANTEAFF.

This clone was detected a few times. The CDR3 here is CASSNYPQREDYF. The DNA for the CDR3 is TGTGCCAGCAGCAATTACCCCCAGCGGGAGGATTACTTC. The rearrangement links TRBV21-1 to TRBJ2-7; the table's D call, TRBD2, has no DNA check behind it. TRBV21-1 is annotated as a pseudogene. This CDR3 contains 13 residues.

CDR3 DNA: TGTGCCAGCAGCTCGGGCAGGGGTCAGCCCCAGCATTTT. This codes for CASSSGRGQPQHF. The chain has TRBV7-3 and TRBJ1-5; D is perhaps TRBD1 (6 bases). The CDR3 is made up of 13 amino acids. Trimming left V 4 bases short and J 6 bases short, with 10 bases between. Germline V CDR1 and CDR2: SGHTA, FQGTGA. The full variable domain, completed using reference TRBV7-3 and TRBJ1-5, is GAGVSQTPSNKVTEKGKYVELRCDPISGHTALYWYRQSLGQGPEFLIYFQGTGAADDSGLPNDRFFAVRPEGSVSTLKIQRTERGDSAVYLCASSSGRGQPQHFGDGTRLSIL.

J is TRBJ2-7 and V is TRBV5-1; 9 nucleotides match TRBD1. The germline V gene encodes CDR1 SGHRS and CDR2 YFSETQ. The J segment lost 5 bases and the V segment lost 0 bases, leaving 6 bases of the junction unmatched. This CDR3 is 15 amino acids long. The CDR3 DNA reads TGCGCCAGCAGCTTGGGTGGGACAGGGCTCAACGAGCAGTACTTC. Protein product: CASSLGGTGLNEQYF.

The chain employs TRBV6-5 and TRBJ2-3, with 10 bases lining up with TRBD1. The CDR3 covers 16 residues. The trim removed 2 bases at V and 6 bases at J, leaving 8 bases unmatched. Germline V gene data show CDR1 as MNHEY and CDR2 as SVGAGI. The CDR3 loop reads CASSYQRTGGTDTQYF. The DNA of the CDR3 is TGTGCCAGCAGTTACCAAAGGACAGGGGGAACGGATACGCAGTATTTT.

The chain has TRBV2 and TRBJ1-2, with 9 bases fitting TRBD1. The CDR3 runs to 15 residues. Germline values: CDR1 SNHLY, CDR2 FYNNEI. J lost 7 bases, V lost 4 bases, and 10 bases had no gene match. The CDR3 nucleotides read TGTGCCAGCAGTGGGGGGACAGGGCCCTTCTCTGGCTACACCTTC. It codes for CASSGGTGPFSGYTF. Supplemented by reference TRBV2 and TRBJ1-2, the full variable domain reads EPEVTQTPSHQVTQMGQEVILRCVPISNHLYFYWYRQILGQKVEFLVSFYNNEISEKSEIFDDQFSVERPDGSNFTLKIRSTKLEDSAMYFCASSGGTGPFSGYTFGSGTRLTVV.

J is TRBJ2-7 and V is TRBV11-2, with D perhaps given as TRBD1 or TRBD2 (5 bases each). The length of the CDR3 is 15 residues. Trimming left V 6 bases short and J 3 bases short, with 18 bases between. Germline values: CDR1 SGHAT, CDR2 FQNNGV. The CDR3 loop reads CASRKIGSRDYEQYF. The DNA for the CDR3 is TGTGCCAGCAGAAAAATAGGGAGCAGGGACTACGAGCAGTACTTC.

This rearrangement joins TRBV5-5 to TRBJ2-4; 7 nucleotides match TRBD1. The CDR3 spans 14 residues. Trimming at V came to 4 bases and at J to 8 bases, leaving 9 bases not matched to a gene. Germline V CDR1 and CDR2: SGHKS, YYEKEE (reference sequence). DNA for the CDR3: TGTGCCAGCAGCAGACAGGGTGTGGAAGACATTCAGTACTTC. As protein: CASSRQGVEDIQYF.

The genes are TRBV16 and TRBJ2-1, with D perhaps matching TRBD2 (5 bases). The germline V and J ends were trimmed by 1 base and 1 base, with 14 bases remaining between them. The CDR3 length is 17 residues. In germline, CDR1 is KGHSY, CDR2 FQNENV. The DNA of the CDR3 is TGTGCCAGCAGCCAATTGAGGGCTACGGGGTCCTACAATGAGCAGTTCTTC. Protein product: CASSQLRATGSYNEQFF. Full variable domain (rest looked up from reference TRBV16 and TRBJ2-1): GEEVAQTPKHLVRGEGQKAKLYCAPIKGHSYVFWYQQVLKNEFKFLISFQNENVFDETGMPKERFSAKCLPNSPCSLEIQATKLEDSAVYFCASSQLRATGSYNEQFFGPGTRLTVL.

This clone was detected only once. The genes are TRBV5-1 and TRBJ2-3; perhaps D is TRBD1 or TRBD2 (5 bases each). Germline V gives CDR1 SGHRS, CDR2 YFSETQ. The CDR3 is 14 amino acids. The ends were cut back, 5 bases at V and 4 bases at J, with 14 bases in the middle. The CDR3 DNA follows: TGCGCCAGCAGTCGGCTGCAGGGAGCAGATACGCAGTATTTT. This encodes CASSRLQGADTQYF.

CDR3 protein: CASSLAAGNTIYF. The CDR3 bases are TGTGCCAGCAGCTTGGCAGCCGGAAACACCATATATTTT. The chain couples TRBV7-2 to TRBJ1-3; D unresolved. Germline CDR1 and CDR2: SGHTA and FQGNSA. V was clipped by 3 bases and J by 4 bases, with 7 bases between them. The CDR3 spans 13 residues.

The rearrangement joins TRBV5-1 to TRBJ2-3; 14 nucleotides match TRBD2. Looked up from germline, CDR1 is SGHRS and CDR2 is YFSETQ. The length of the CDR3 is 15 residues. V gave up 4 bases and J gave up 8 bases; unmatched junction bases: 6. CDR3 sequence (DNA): TGCGCCAGCAGCGAGACTAGCGGGAGGGCCGGTACGCAGTATTTT. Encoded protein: CASSETSGRAGTQYF. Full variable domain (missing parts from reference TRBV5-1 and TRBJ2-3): KAGVTQTPRYLIKTRGQQVTLSCSPISGHRSVSWYQQTPGQGLQFLFEYFSETQRNKGNFPGRFSGRQFSNSRSEMNVSTLELGDSALYLCASSETSGRAGTQYFGPGTRLTVL.

As DNA, the CDR3 is TGTGCCAGCAGCCCTCTAGGCCATGAGCAGTTCTTC. It is translated as CASSPLGHEQFF. This chain connects TRBV7-6 to TRBJ2-1; D remains unclear. CDR1 SGHVS and CDR2 FNYEAQ come from the germline V gene. Trimming stripped 5 bases from V and 8 bases from J, with 10 bases between. This CDR3 comprises 12 residues. The full variable domain, rest sourced from reference TRBV7-6 and TRBJ2-1, is GAGVSQSPRYKVTKRGQDVALRCDPISGHVSLYWYRQALGQGPEFLTYFNYEAQQDKSGLPNDRFSAERPEGSISTLTIQRTEQRDSAMYRCASSPLGHEQFFGPGTRLTVL.

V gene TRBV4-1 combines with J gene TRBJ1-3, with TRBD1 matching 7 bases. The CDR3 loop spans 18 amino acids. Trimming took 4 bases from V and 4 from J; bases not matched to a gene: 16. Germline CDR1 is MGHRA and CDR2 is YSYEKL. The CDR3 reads CASSPRQFRGGSGNTIYF. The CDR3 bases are TGCGCCAGCAGCCCGCGACAATTCAGGGGGGGTAGCGGAAACACCATATATTTT.

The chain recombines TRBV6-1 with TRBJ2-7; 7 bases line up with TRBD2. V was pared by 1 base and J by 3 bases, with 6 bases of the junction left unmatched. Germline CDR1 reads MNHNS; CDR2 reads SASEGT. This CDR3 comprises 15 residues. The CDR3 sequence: CASSEVGLKIYEQYF. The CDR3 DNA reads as TGTGCCAGCAGTGAAGTGGGACTAAAGATCTACGAGCAGTACTTC.

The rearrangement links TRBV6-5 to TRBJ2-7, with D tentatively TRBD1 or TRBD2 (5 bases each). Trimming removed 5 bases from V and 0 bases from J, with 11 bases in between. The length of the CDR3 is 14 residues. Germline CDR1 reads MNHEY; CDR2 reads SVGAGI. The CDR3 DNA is TGTGCCAGCAGTCCCGGGACGGCCTCCTACGAGCAGTACTTC. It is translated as CASSPGTASYEQYF.

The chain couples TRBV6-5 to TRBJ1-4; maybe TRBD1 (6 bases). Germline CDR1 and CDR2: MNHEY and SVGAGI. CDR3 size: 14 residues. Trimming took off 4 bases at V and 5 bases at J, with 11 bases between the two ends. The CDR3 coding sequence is TGTGCCAGCAGTTTACTCGGACAGAATGAAAAACTGTTTTTT. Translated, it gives CASSLLGQNEKLFF.

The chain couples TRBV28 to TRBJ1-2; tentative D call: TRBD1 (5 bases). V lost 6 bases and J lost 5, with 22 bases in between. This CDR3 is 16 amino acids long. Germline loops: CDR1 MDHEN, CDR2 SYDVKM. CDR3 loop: CASSSPGSELFYGYTF. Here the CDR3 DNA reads TGTGCCAGCAGCTCACCAGGGTCAGAATTATTTTATGGCTACACCTTC.

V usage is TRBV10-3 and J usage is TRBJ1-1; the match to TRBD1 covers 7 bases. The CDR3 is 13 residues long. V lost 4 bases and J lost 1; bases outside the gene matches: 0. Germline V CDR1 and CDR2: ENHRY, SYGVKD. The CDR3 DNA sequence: TGTGCCATCAGTGGGACAGGGAACACTGAAGCTTTCTTT. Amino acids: CAISGTGNTEAFF.